One sample yielded the 30 T cell receptor beta chains listed below, sequenced in a study of control samples from healthy donors and cancer patients. TCRdb's copy holds only in-frame clones and misses some; the assay was immunoSEQ multiplex PCR. Of fewer than 85,000 clones in the sample, around 94% are singletons; the top ten hold 5.8%. Sequenced sample: blood. The source is a woman in her sixties in good health.

A single count supports this clone. The chain has TRBV6-2 or TRBV6-3 and TRBJ2-1; D may be TRBD1 (5 bases). The CDR3 consists of 14 residues. Trimming cost V 0 bases and J 7 bases, with 10 bases left between them. The germline V gene has CDR1 MNHEY and CDR2 SVGEGT. The CDR3 nucleotides read TGTGCCAGCAGTTACTCTTCAGGGCGGAATGAGCAGTTCTTC. Translation: CASSYSSGRNEQFF.

The V gene is TRBV28, the J gene TRBJ1-1; tentatively, D is TRBD1 (6 bases). The CDR3 contains 15 residues. Germline CDR1 reads MDHEN; CDR2 reads SYDVKM. V lost 7 bases to trimming and J lost 1 base, with 16 bases between them. Here the CDR3 DNA reads TGTGCCAGCAAGAATATGGGGGCGGGGAACACTGAAGCTTTCTTT. It is translated as CASKNMGAGNTEAFF.

The chain has TRBV1 and TRBJ2-7; the table's D call TRBD2 went unverified against the DNA. TRBV1 is a listed pseudogene. This CDR3 has 15 amino acids. CDR3 coding DNA: TGCACCAGCAGCCAAGACCTAGCGGGAGTCGGCGAGCAGTACTTC. This encodes CTSSQDLAGVGEQYF.

This clone occurred once. The chain combines TRBV4-1 with TRBJ2-5, with a tentative D call TRBD1 (5 bases). The V and J ends lost 4 bases and 5 bases respectively, with 20 bases between them. Germline CDR1 MGHRA, CDR2 YSYEKL. CDR3 length: 16 residues. The CDR3 is CASSPQGRGRSETQYF. The CDR3 DNA follows: TGCGCCAGCAGCCCCCAAGGAAGGGGAAGGTCGGAGACCCAGTACTTC.

The CDR3 coding sequence is TGTGCCAGCAAGGAGAGCCCAGATACGCAGTATTTT. Its translation: CASKESPDTQYF. The chain has TRBV2 and TRBJ2-3; no clear D. V dropped 7 bases and J dropped 4 bases, with 9 bases sitting between them. Germline assignment: CDR1 SNHLY and CDR2 FYNNEI. This CDR3 region has 12 residues.

The V and J genes are TRBV28 and TRBJ1-1; D is unclear. The CDR3 covers 15 residues. The germline gives CDR1 MDHEN, CDR2 SYDVKM. Trimming stripped 4 bases from V and 0 bases from J, with 12 bases between. CDR3 sequence (DNA): TGTGCCAGCAGTTCTCCTACACCCATGAACACTGAAGCTTTCTTT. Amino acids: CASSSPTPMNTEAFF.

V gene TRBV9 combines with J gene TRBJ2-6, with D unclear. With 4 bases removed from V and 0 bases from J, the gap between germline ends came to 11 bases. CDR3 size: 16 residues. Germline values: CDR1 SGDLS, CDR2 YYNGEE. CDR3 in amino acids: CASSPRTVSGANVLTF. The DNA for the CDR3 is TGTGCCAGCAGCCCACGAACAGTCTCTGGGGCCAACGTCCTGACTTTC.

The chain has TRBV7-9 and TRBJ1-1, with 10 bases matching TRBD1. The CDR3 is 14 residues long. Germline V gene data show CDR1 as SEHNR and CDR2 as FQNEAQ (reference sequence). V shed 5 bases, J shed 7 bases, and the junction held 7 bases outside the gene matches. The CDR3 nucleotides read TGTGCCAGCAGCCTCAGACAGGGGGCTGGTGAAGCTTTCTTT. It codes for CASSLRQGAGEAFF.

This clone has just one count. The chain has TRBV3-1 (or the pseudogene TRBV3-2) and TRBJ2-7; D call uncertain. CDR3 length equals 12 residues. The V end lost 11 bases, the J end lost 0 bases, and 11 bases lay between the germline ends. Germline lookup yields CDR1 LGHDT and CDR2 YNNKEL (reference sequence). The CDR3 here is CAVKGNSYEQYF. DNA of the CDR3: TGTGCCGTCAAGGGAAACTCCTACGAGCAGTACTTC.

The rearrangement joins TRBV27 to TRBJ2-2; D might be TRBD2 (5 bases). Trimming cost V 6 bases and J 5 bases, with 16 bases left between them. From germline, CDR1 is MNHEY and CDR2 SMNVEV (reference sequence). The CDR3 loop spans 15 amino acids. CDR3 nucleotides: TGTGCCAGCAGACTAGGGCCTTCTCGGACCGGGGAGCTGTTTTTT. The encoded protein is CASRLGPSRTGELFF.

The chain uses TRBV29-1 and TRBJ1-1; D is undetermined. The germline V and J ends were trimmed by 4 bases and 0 bases, with 9 bases remaining between them. CDR1 is SQVTM, CDR2 ANQGSEA, per germline. This CDR3 is 13 amino acids long. As DNA, the CDR3 is TGCAGCGTTGGGGCAGACATGAACACTGAAGCTTTCTTT. Translation: CSVGADMNTEAFF.

CDR3 sequence reads: CASSVAPGEYSNQPQHF. The CDR3 coding sequence is TGTGCCAGCAGCGTAGCTCCTGGAGAATATAGCAATCAGCCCCAGCATTTT. The chain combines TRBV9 with TRBJ1-5; D is ambiguous. Trimming left V 0 bases short and J 0 bases short, with 13 bases between. The germline gives CDR1 SGDLS, CDR2 YYNGEE. This CDR3 comprises 17 residues.

The chain couples TRBV6-5 to TRBJ1-6, with 9 positions matching TRBD1. V lost 5 bases, J lost 10 bases, and 9 bases stayed unmatched. In germline, CDR1 is MNHEY, CDR2 SVGAGI. This CDR3 has 15 residues. This CDR3 is CASSQTDRGGSPLHF. The CDR3 DNA sequence: TGTGCCAGCAGTCAAACGGACAGGGGTGGGTCACCCCTCCACTTT.

The V call is TRBV7-3, the J call TRBJ1-2, with 7 positions matching TRBD1. The V segment lost 5 bases and the J segment 5 bases; nucleotides outside the gene matches: 5. CDR1 is SGHTA and CDR2 is FQGTGA in the germline V gene. The CDR3 length is 13 residues. The CDR3 sequence is CASSQGQQYGYTF. The CDR3 DNA sequence: TGTGCCAGCAGCCAGGGACAGCAATATGGCTACACCTTC.

A remark on this clone: This specimen includes other DNA sequences encoding the same CDR3. The J gene is TRBJ1-2, the V gene TRBV5-1; D not certain. Germline CDR1 SGHRS, CDR2 YFSETQ. There are 13 residues in the CDR3. Trimming left V 0 bases short and J 2 bases short, with 5 bases between. The CDR3 here is CASSLGQNYGYTF. DNA for the CDR3: TGCGCCAGCAGCTTGGGTCAGAACTATGGCTACACCTTC.

This clone was seen once. The V call is TRBV3-1 (or the pseudogene TRBV3-2), the J call TRBJ2-7; D perhaps matches TRBD2 (6 bases). The CDR3 extends over 17 amino acids. Trimming shortened V by 4 bases and J by 7 bases, and 26 bases separated the two germline ends. Germline V gene data show CDR1 as LGHDT and CDR2 as YNNKEL (reference sequence). DNA of the CDR3: TGTGCCAGCAGCCCTCCCCGAGTTAGGCGGGGAATACTAGAGCAGTACTTC. Encoded protein: CASSPPRVRRGILEQYF.

The chain recombines TRBV5-1 with TRBJ2-7; 10 bases agree with TRBD2. In germline, CDR1 is SGHRS, CDR2 YFSETQ. V was clipped by 1 base and J by 4 bases; unmatched bases: 5. The CDR3 has 15 residues. The CDR3 DNA reads TGCGCCAGCAGCTTGTTAGCGGGAGGTCGGTACGAGCAGTACTTC. It translates to CASSLLAGGRYEQYF. Together with reference TRBV5-1 and TRBJ2-7, the CDR3 gives the full variable domain: KAGVTQTPRYLIKTRGQQVTLSCSPISGHRSVSWYQQTPGQGLQFLFEYFSETQRNKGNFPGRFSGRQFSNSRSEMNVSTLELGDSALYLCASSLLAGGRYEQYFGPGTRLTVT.

The chain has TRBV4-3 and TRBJ2-2; maybe TRBD2 (5 bases). The germline V and J ends were trimmed by 4 bases and 5 bases, with 11 bases remaining between them. Per the germline V gene, CDR1 is LGHNA and CDR2 is YSLEER. This CDR3 spans 14 amino acids. The CDR3, as DNA: TGCGCCAGCAGCCCGGGGTTGCGGACCGGGGAGCTGTTTTTT. Its protein is CASSPGLRTGELFF.

The rearrangement uses TRBV4-1 and TRBJ2-7, with 8 bases identical to TRBD1. The CDR3 covers 15 residues. The J segment lost 3 bases and the V segment lost 4 bases, leaving 8 bases of the junction unmatched. Germline lookup yields CDR1 MGHRA and CDR2 YSYEKL. For the CDR3, the DNA is TGCGCCAGCAGCCTCAGGACAGGGAACGGCTACGAGCAGTACTTC. It translates to CASSLRTGNGYEQYF.

The chain recombines TRBV28 with TRBJ1-2; D not resolved. V was cut by 3 bases and J by 6 bases, with 14 bases left in between. There are 14 residues in the CDR3. From germline, CDR1 is MDHEN and CDR2 SYDVKM. The CDR3 loop reads CASSLGSRWDGYTF. CDR3 nucleotide sequence: TGTGCCAGCAGTTTGGGGTCGAGATGGGATGGCTACACCTTC.

This rearrangement joins TRBV19 to TRBJ2-3, with a weak D call TRBD1 (5 bases). Germline V gene lookup returns CDR1 LNHDA and CDR2 SQIVND (reference sequence). This CDR3 spans 14 amino acids. V was trimmed by 6 bases and J by 2 bases, leaving 12 bases between them. This CDR3 reads CASRTETATDTQYF. The CDR3 DNA sequence: TGTGCCAGTAGGACAGAAACAGCCACAGATACGCAGTATTTT.

The rearrangement uses TRBV28 and TRBJ1-2; 8 bases are shared with TRBD1. Per the germline V gene, CDR1 is MDHEN and CDR2 is SYDVKM. This CDR3 has 17 residues. J gave up 4 bases and V 2 bases, and 12 bases lay outside the gene matches. This CDR3 is CASSLIDVDRALYGYTF. The CDR3 DNA reads as TGTGCCAGCAGTTTAATAGACGTGGACAGGGCTCTCTATGGCTACACCTTC.

This clone showed up many times. This chain links TRBV28 with TRBJ1-2; D call uncertain. Germline assignment: CDR1 MDHEN and CDR2 SYDVKM. This CDR3 is built from 14 residues. Trimming removed 6 bases from V and 1 base from J, with 12 bases in between. CDR3 sequence (DNA): TGTGCCAGCAGCCCTCCCGGACGTAACTATGGCTACACCTTC. It translates to CASSPPGRNYGYTF.

The gene calls are TRBV11-2 and TRBJ2-7, with 7 bases lining up with TRBD1. Germline CDR1 SGHAT, CDR2 FQNNGV. The CDR3 is made up of 14 amino acids. Trimming at V came to 4 bases and at J to 1 base, leaving 4 bases not matched to a gene. The chain's CDR3 is CASSWDSLSYEQYF. DNA of the CDR3: TGTGCCAGCAGCTGGGACAGTTTATCCTACGAGCAGTACTTC. The full variable domain, completed using reference TRBV11-2 and TRBJ2-7, is EAGVAQSPRYKIIEKRQSVAFWCNPISGHATLYWYQQILGQGPKLLIQFQNNGVVDDSQLPKDRFSAERLKGVDSTLKIQPAKLEDSAVYLCASSWDSLSYEQYFGPGTRLTVT.

The rearrangement links TRBV28 to TRBJ2-7, with 7 bases aligning to TRBD1. The length of the CDR3 is 12 residues. Per germline, CDR1 MDHEN and CDR2 SYDVKM. V was pared by 6 bases and J by 3 bases, with 2 bases of the junction left unmatched. This CDR3 is CASSRQGYEQYF. In nucleotides, the CDR3 is TGTGCCAGCAGCCGACAGGGCTACGAGCAGTACTTC. Complete variable domain (other parts from reference TRBV28 and TRBJ2-7): DVKVTQSSRYLVKRTGEKVFLECVQDMDHENMFWYRQDPGLGLRLIYFSYDVKMKEKGDIPEGYSVSREKKERFSLILESASTNQTSMYLCASSRQGYEQYFGPGTRLTVT.

This clone is categorized as medium-sized (0.01 to 0.1%). This chain links TRBV30 with TRBJ1-3, with D possibly TRBD1 on 6 matching bases. The CDR3 has 13 residues. Germline CDR1 is GTSNPN and CDR2 is SVGIG (reference sequence). Trimming cost V 0 bases and J 4 bases, with 7 bases left between them. DNA for the CDR3: TGTGCCTGGAGTGTAACAGGGGGAAACACCATATATTTT. It is translated as CAWSVTGGNTIYF.

The rearrangement joins TRBV7-9 to TRBJ2-3; 7 nucleotides line up with TRBD2. The CDR3 extends over 15 amino acids. Per germline, CDR1 SEHNR and CDR2 FQNEAQ (reference sequence). The trim removed 3 bases at V and 7 bases at J, leaving 10 bases unmatched. CDR3 sequence reads: CASSFFAGRANTQYF. CDR3 coding DNA: TGTGCCAGCAGCTTCTTCGCGGGGAGGGCAAATACGCAGTATTTT.

This chain links TRBV9 with TRBJ2-1; D is perhaps TRBD1 (5 bases). The CDR3 extends over 13 amino acids. Germline V gene lookup returns CDR1 SGDLS and CDR2 YYNGEE. V lost 2 bases to trimming and J lost 8 bases, with 11 bases between them. In DNA form, the CDR3 reads TGTGCCAGCAGCGTTTCGTACAGGTATGAGCAGTTCTTC. As protein: CASSVSYRYEQFF.

The CDR3 here is CASSQGLAGGDYEQYF. CDR3 nucleotides: TGTGCCAGCAGCCAAGGATTAGCGGGAGGGGACTACGAGCAGTACTTC. The chain couples TRBV3-1 (or the pseudogene TRBV3-2) to TRBJ2-7; 11 nucleotides align to TRBD2. The CDR3 sequence is 16 residues long. CDR1 is LGHDT and CDR2 is YNNKEL in the germline V gene (reference sequence). After removal of 1 base from V and 3 bases from J, the junction contained 5 bases not matched to a gene.

The rearrangement links TRBV21-1 to TRBJ1-1; TRBD1, the D gene given by the table, was not confirmed from the DNA. TRBV21-1 has pseudogene status. This CDR3 contains 19 residues. The CDR3 is CASSKGDRRFLVENTEAFF. The CDR3, as DNA: TGTGCCAGCAGCAAAGGGGACAGACGTTTCCTTGTGGAGAACACTGAAGCTTTCTTT.